This TCR beta chain was captured in a study of blood T cell repertoires in COVID-19. Study-wide context: The United States, Italy and Spain were the sources of the acute and convalescent COVID-19 samples.

Only in-frame clones appear in the TCRdb table, and some are missing; sequencing was by immunoSEQ multiplex PCR. The data hold approximately 150,000 clones, with about 91% observed a single time. The specimen was peripheral blood. The source of this sequence is an older woman with acute or convalescent COVID-19.

Written as DNA, the CDR3 is TGCGCCAGCAGCCAAGATCGAGACAGGGGGCACGAGCAGTACTTC. Encoded protein: CASSQDRDRGHEQYF. The chain employs TRBV4-1 and TRBJ2-7; 10 nucleotides align to TRBD1. The junction had 4 bases not matched to a gene; V was cut back by 0 bases and J by 5 bases. The CDR3 extends over 15 amino acids. CDR1 is MGHRA, CDR2 YSYEKL, per germline.